The clone carrying this TCR beta chain was observed a single time. These data come from a study of blood T cell repertoires in COVID-19. This CDR3 comprises 13 residues. CDR1 and CDR2 from the germline V gene are MNHEY and SMNVEV (reference sequence). V dropped 3 bases and J dropped 7 bases, with 7 bases sitting between them. Sequenced by immunoSEQ multiplex PCR; TCRdb stores in-frame clones only, minus some. The table includes 100,000 to 150,000 clones, approximately 90% detected once. The origin of this receptor is a man in his fifties with active or convalescent COVID-19. Sample: peripheral blood. V usage is TRBV27 and J usage is TRBJ1-6, with D uncertain. The CDR3 coding sequence is TGTGCCAGCAGTTTTTCCGTGAATTCACCCCTCCACTTT. The encoded protein is CASSFSVNSPLHF.